The 30 T cell receptor beta chains reported below all come from one sample, sequenced in a study of technical replicates of blood from four donors. Profiling relied on immunoSEQ multiplex PCR, and the TCRdb table lists in-frame clones only, not all of them. Of 80,000 or so clones listed, roughly 94% are singletons. Sequenced input: T cells isolated from PBMCs. These TCRs come from a human donor in good health.

The chain recombines TRBV19 with TRBJ1-5, with 9 bases aligning to TRBD1. The CDR3 contains 12 residues. CDR1 is LNHDA, CDR2 SQIVND, per germline (reference sequence). After removal of 11 bases from V and 7 bases from J, the junction contained 6 bases not matched to a gene. The CDR3 DNA follows: TGTGCCCTCGGGACAGGGACACAGCCCCAGCATTTT. Amino acid sequence: CALGTGTQPQHF.

The CDR3 DNA reads as TGTGCCAGTAGTACGACTAGCGGACCTTACGAGCAGTACTTC. Translating it yields CASSTTSGPYEQYF. The V gene is TRBV19, the J gene TRBJ2-7, with 9 bases that match TRBD2. Germline V gene data show CDR1 as LNHDA and CDR2 as SQIVND (reference sequence). The length of the CDR3 is 14 residues. The junction had 5 bases not matched to a gene; V was cut back by 4 bases and J by 4 bases.

This sequence joins TRBV11-2 and TRBJ1-2, with D unresolved. V was cut by 5 bases and J by 7 bases, with 14 bases left in between. The germline V gene encodes CDR1 SGHAT and CDR2 FQNNGV. The CDR3 contains 13 residues. The CDR3 protein is CASSPSWAPGYTF. The CDR3 region has the DNA TGTGCCAGCAGCCCTTCATGGGCGCCTGGCTACACCTTC.

The chain is built from TRBV4-1 and TRBJ1-2; a possible D gene is TRBD1 (6 bases). The CDR3 spans 14 residues. V lost 1 base, J lost 8 bases, and 14 bases lay in between. The germline V gene has CDR1 MGHRA and CDR2 YSYEKL. The CDR3: CASSQVGASHGYTF. The CDR3 nucleotides are TGCGCCAGCAGCCAAGTGGGGGCTAGTCACGGCTACACCTTC.

This chain connects TRBV2 to TRBJ2-3, with a weak D call TRBD2 (5 bases). V shed 5 bases and J shed 3 bases, with 12 bases lying between them. Germline loops: CDR1 SNHLY, CDR2 FYNNEI. The CDR3 has 14 residues. CDR3: CASSYGMRTDTQYF. Here the CDR3 DNA reads TGTGCCAGCAGTTACGGGATGAGGACAGATACGCAGTATTTT. Full variable domain (remainder filled in from reference TRBV2 and TRBJ2-3): EPEVTQTPSHQVTQMGQEVILRCVPISNHLYFYWYRQILGQKVEFLVSFYNNEISEKSEIFDDQFSVERPDGSNFTLKIRSTKLEDSAMYFCASSYGMRTDTQYFGPGTRLTVL.

This clone was observed a handful of times. The CDR3 DNA reads as TGTGCCTGGAGTCCGGGACACCGAAATGAAAAACTGTTTTTT. This translates into CAWSPGHRNEKLFF. The genes are TRBV30 and TRBJ1-4; the D gene is possibly TRBD1 (6 bases). CDR1 and CDR2 (germline): GTSNPN, SVGIG (reference sequence). Between the trimmed V and J ends, which lost 2 bases and 5 bases, there was a span of 12 bases. This CDR3 has 14 residues.

J is TRBJ2-1 and V is TRBV28; TRBD2 matches 11 bases. Germline V gene data show CDR1 as MDHEN and CDR2 as SYDVKM. The V and J ends lost 3 bases and 7 bases, in that order; junction bases with no gene match: 14. This CDR3 comprises 18 residues. CDR3 coding DNA: TGTGCCAGCAGTTTGGCTTCTGGACTAGCGGGCGGGGGGAATGAGCAGTTCTTC. Amino acids: CASSLASGLAGGGNEQFF.

The CDR3 loop reads CASSLLLGTEAFF. Written as DNA, the CDR3 is TGTGCCAGCAGCTTACTACTCGGCACTGAAGCTTTCTTT. The chain is built from TRBV7-2 and TRBJ1-1; D gene unclear. Germline-derived CDR1 and CDR2 are SGHTA and FQGNSA. The ends were cut back, 2 bases at V and 4 bases at J, with 8 bases in the middle. The CDR3 length is 13 residues.

The chain joins TRBV5-5 to TRBJ1-5, with TRBD1 matching 7 bases. Germline assignment: CDR1 SGHKS and CDR2 YYEKEE (reference sequence). There are 15 residues in the CDR3. The junction had 10 bases not matched to a gene; V was cut back by 3 bases and J by 7 bases. The CDR3, as DNA: TGTGCCAGCAGCTCCCGGGACAGTAATAACCAGCCCCAGCATTTT. Its translation is CASSSRDSNNQPQHF.

This chain links TRBV2 with TRBJ2-3; 11 positions match TRBD2. Germline V gives CDR1 SNHLY, CDR2 FYNNEI. The CDR3 covers 16 residues. J was trimmed by 2 bases and V by 1 base; bases with no gene match: 2. The CDR3 reads CASSEGLAGTTDTQYF. In DNA form, the CDR3 reads TGTGCCAGCAGTGAAGGACTAGCGGGGACCACAGATACGCAGTATTTT. The whole variable domain, filled in from reference TRBV2 and TRBJ2-3, reads EPEVTQTPSHQVTQMGQEVILRCVPISNHLYFYWYRQILGQKVEFLVSFYNNEISEKSEIFDDQFSVERPDGSNFTLKIRSTKLEDSAMYFCASSEGLAGTTDTQYFGPGTRLTVL.

This clone has a single count. CDR3 protein: CSVEDLLARNYGYTF. CDR3 sequence (DNA): TGCAGCGTTGAAGATCTTCTTGCACGGAACTATGGCTACACCTTC. The V gene is TRBV29-1, the J gene TRBJ1-2, with D uncertain. This CDR3 region has 15 residues. Trimming stripped 0 bases from V and 2 bases from J, with 13 bases between. CDR1 and CDR2 from the germline V gene are SQVTM and ANQGSEA.

The chain links TRBV29-1 to TRBJ2-6; 7 nucleotides line up with TRBD2. Germline-derived CDR1 and CDR2 are SQVTM and ANQGSEA. The CDR3 sequence is 13 residues long. In DNA form, the CDR3 reads TGCAGTTTTCGGGACTATTCGGCCAACGTCCTGACTTTC. It yields the protein CSFRDYSANVLTF.

The V call is TRBV4-1, the J call TRBJ2-5, with TRBD1 matching over 8 bases. CDR3 length: 15 amino acids. The V and J ends lost 3 bases and 5 bases, in that order; junction bases with no gene match: 8. Germline CDR1 reads MGHRA; CDR2 reads YSYEKL. CDR3 loop: CASSHQTGEKETQYF. As DNA, the CDR3 is TGCGCCAGCAGCCACCAGACAGGGGAAAAGGAGACCCAGTACTTC.

This clone was recorded only once. J is TRBJ2-2 and V is TRBV7-9; D perhaps matches TRBD1 (6 bases). This CDR3 has 14 residues. Trimming shortened V by 1 base and J by 6 bases, and 9 bases separated the two germline ends. Per germline, CDR1 SEHNR and CDR2 FQNEAQ (reference sequence). CDR3 region: CASSLGTVAGELFF. In DNA form, the CDR3 reads TGTGCCAGCAGCTTAGGGACAGTCGCCGGGGAGCTGTTTTTT.

The chain is built from TRBV9 and TRBJ1-4; 8 positions match TRBD1. From germline, CDR1 is SGDLS and CDR2 YYNGEE. J lost 7 bases, V lost 4 bases, and 9 bases had no gene match. CDR3 size: 15 residues. The DNA for the CDR3 is TGTGCCAGCAGCCCCCAGGGGGCAGGGAGTGAAAAACTGTTTTTT. Translated: CASSPQGAGSEKLFF.

The CDR3: CASSPGTGSNEQFF. CDR3 bases: TGTGCCAGCAGCCCGGGGACAGGGAGCAATGAGCAGTTCTTC. V usage is TRBV11-2 and J usage is TRBJ2-1; 9 bases are shared with TRBD1. Germline V CDR1 and CDR2: SGHAT, FQNNGV. With 5 bases clipped from V and 6 bases from J, the junction kept 5 bases outside the gene matches. The CDR3 is made up of 14 amino acids.

The chain couples TRBV7-2 to TRBJ1-2; 8 positions agree with TRBD1. Germline V CDR1 and CDR2: SGHTA, FQGNSA. The CDR3 is 16 residues long. Unmatched junction bases numbered 10, after V lost 5 bases and J lost 2 bases. The CDR3 loop reads CASSPQTGEVNYGYTF. The CDR3 DNA reads TGTGCCAGCAGCCCACAGACAGGGGAGGTCAACTATGGCTACACCTTC. Full variable domain (missing parts from reference TRBV7-2 and TRBJ1-2): GAGVSQSPSNKVTEKGKDVELRCDPISGHTALYWYRQSLGQGLEFLIYFQGNSAPDKSGLPSDRFSAERTGGSVSTLTIQRTQQEDSAVYLCASSPQTGEVNYGYTFGSGTRLTVV.

The chain is built from TRBV5-4 and TRBJ2-1, with 9 bases matching TRBD1. Germline CDR1 is SGHNT and CDR2 is YYREEE (reference sequence). The V and J ends lost 4 bases and 6 bases, in that order; junction bases with no gene match: 8. The CDR3 spans 15 residues. DNA of the CDR3: TGTGCCAGCAGCCGAGGGACAGGGTGGAGCAATGAGCAGTTCTTC. Translation: CASSRGTGWSNEQFF.

The chain recombines TRBV4-3 with TRBJ2-7; TRBD1 is a possible D gene (6 bases). In germline, CDR1 is LGHNA, CDR2 YSLEER. Trimming shortened V by 0 bases and J by 3 bases, and 6 bases separated the two germline ends. The CDR3 length is 13 residues. CDR3 region: CASSQDRGYEQYF. The CDR3 nucleotides read TGCGCCAGCAGCCAAGACAGGGGCTACGAGCAGTACTTC.

The rearrangement links TRBV7-9 to TRBJ2-1; TRBD2 is a possible D gene (6 bases). CDR1 and CDR2 from the germline V gene are SEHNR and FQNEAQ (reference sequence). This CDR3 is built from 13 residues. Trimming pared 2 bases from V and 13 bases from J, leaving 15 bases between. CDR3: CASSLKGGTEQFF. CDR3 coding DNA: TGTGCCAGCAGCTTAAAGGGCGGGACCGAACAGTTCTTC. The full variable domain, completed using reference TRBV7-9 and TRBJ2-1, is DTGVSQNPRHKITKRGQNVTFRCDPISEHNRLYWYRQTLGQGPEFLTYFQNEAQLEKSRLLSDRFSAERPKGSFSTLEIQRTEQGDSAMYLCASSLKGGTEQFFGPGTRLTVL.

In DNA, the CDR3 is TGCGCCAGCAGTTTACTAGGAACCTACGAGCAGTACTTC. Encoded protein: CASSLLGTYEQYF. V and J are TRBV5-1 and TRBJ2-7; D perhaps matches TRBD2 (5 bases). The CDR3 consists of 13 residues. Trimming cost V 5 bases and J 2 bases, with 11 bases left between them. From germline, CDR1 is SGHRS and CDR2 YFSETQ. Combining the CDR3 with reference TRBV5-1 and TRBJ2-7 gives the whole variable domain KAGVTQTPRYLIKTRGQQVTLSCSPISGHRSVSWYQQTPGQGLQFLFEYFSETQRNKGNFPGRFSGRQFSNSRSEMNVSTLELGDSALYLCASSLLGTYEQYFGPGTRLTVT.

The chain couples TRBV23-1 to TRBJ1-4; no definite D call. TRBV23-1 is identified as an open reading frame with a role that is uncertain. V lost 2 bases, J lost 7 bases, and 11 bases lay in between. The CDR3 spans 14 residues. Written as DNA, the CDR3 is TGCGCCAGCAGTCAAAAAGGGAGGAGTGAAAAACTGTTTTTT. Translation: CASSQKGRSEKLFF.

The gene calls are TRBV7-9 and TRBJ2-7; D is unresolved. The germline gives CDR1 SEHNR, CDR2 FQNEAQ (reference sequence). This CDR3 is 14 amino acids long. The V end was cut by 0 bases, the J end by 0 bases, with 6 bases between. The CDR3 here is CASSLAAGSYEQYF. For the CDR3, the DNA is TGTGCCAGCAGCTTAGCGGCAGGCTCCTACGAGCAGTACTTC.

DNA for the CDR3: TGCGCCAGCAGGGAGAGGTCTTCGCAAGAGACCCAGTACTTC. Its protein product is CASRERSSQETQYF. This sequence joins TRBV5-1 and TRBJ2-5; unclear D gene. The V end lost 5 bases, the J end lost 2 bases, and 13 bases lay between the germline ends. The CDR3 length is 14 residues. In germline, CDR1 is SGHRS, CDR2 YFSETQ.

The gene calls are TRBV2 and TRBJ1-1, with 7 bases matching TRBD1. This CDR3 is built from 13 residues. The germline V gene has CDR1 SNHLY and CDR2 FYNNEI. Unmatched junction bases numbered 12, after V lost 6 bases and J lost 11 bases. CDR3 nucleotides: TGTGCCAGCAGGACTATGGGACAGAAACGGGCTTTCTTT. It encodes CASRTMGQKRAFF.

The chain joins TRBV15 to TRBJ2-7; D may be TRBD1 (5 bases). V lost 0 bases, J lost 5 bases, and 8 bases lay in between. The CDR3 has 13 residues. Germline V gene sequence: CDR1 LNHNV, CDR2 YYDKDF (reference sequence). The CDR3 DNA reads as TGTGCCACCAGCAGAGATAGGGGCGACGAGCAGTACTTC. Protein: CATSRDRGDEQYF. Supplemented by reference TRBV15 and TRBJ2-7, the full variable domain reads DAMVIQNPRYQVTQFGKPVTLSCSQTLNHNVMYWYQQKSSQAPKLLFHYYDKDFNNEADTPDNFQSRRPNTSFCFLDIRSPGLGDTAMYLCATSRDRGDEQYFGPGTRLTVT.

This chain joins TRBV4-3 and TRBJ1-2; TRBD1 matches 11 bases. V was pared by 0 bases and J by 4 bases, with 10 bases of the junction left unmatched. The CDR3 length is 18 residues. Germline V gene sequence: CDR1 LGHNA, CDR2 YSLEER. The CDR3 nucleotides read TGCGCCAGCAGCCAAGAGCCTCGGACAGGGGGCGGCTTCTATGGCTACACCTTC. Protein product: CASSQEPRTGGGFYGYTF.

The genes are TRBV9 and TRBJ1-1; D is unresolved. This CDR3 contains 13 residues. Trimming cost V 0 bases and J 5 bases, with 8 bases left between them. Germline V gene lookup returns CDR1 SGDLS and CDR2 YYNGEE. The CDR3 nucleotides read TGTGCCAGCAGCGTAGATTCCGGGACTGAAGCTTTCTTT. It translates to CASSVDSGTEAFF.

This chain links TRBV19 with TRBJ2-6, with D unresolved. The CDR3 totals 15 residues. V lost 1 base and J 2 bases, leaving 6 bases between the germline ends. From germline, CDR1 is LNHDA and CDR2 SQIVND (reference sequence). CDR3 sequence (DNA): TGTGCCAGTAGTATAGCTCCTGCTGGGGCCAACGTCCTGACTTTC. It yields the protein CASSIAPAGANVLTF.

This clone was seen just once. The rearrangement links TRBV28 to TRBJ2-7, with 8 bases matching TRBD2. The CDR3 has 15 residues. Germline values: CDR1 MDHEN, CDR2 SYDVKM. V shed 2 bases, J shed 2 bases, and the junction held 5 bases outside the gene matches. The CDR3 here is CASSLNGGAPYEQYF. The DNA of the CDR3 is TGTGCCAGCAGTTTAAACGGGGGGGCTCCCTACGAGCAGTACTTC.